The 25 T cell receptor beta chains given below trace back to one sample, sequenced in a study of identical twins. TCRdb reanalysed the 5' RACE reads using MiXCR and keeps one entry per CDR3 protein. The repertoire holds about 200,000 distinct CDR3 sequences, with approximately 10% as singletons. The sequenced sample consisted of memory T cells sorted from blood. These receptors were obtained from a man aged 50 to 59 in good health.

The chain employs TRBV20-1 and TRBJ2-5; 10 bases line up with TRBD2. This CDR3 contains 13 residues. Germline CDR1 is DFQATT and CDR2 is SNEGSKA (reference sequence). With 6 bases clipped from V and 3 bases from J, the junction kept 4 bases outside the gene matches. The CDR3 sequence: CSAQGTSEETQYF. The CDR3 nucleotides are TGCAGTGCGCAGGGGACTAGCGAAGAGACCCAGTACTTC.

This clonotype was seen at least ten times. V gene TRBV19 combines with J gene TRBJ2-2; the D gene is possibly TRBD1 (5 bases). Trimming stripped 5 bases from V and 5 bases from J, with 15 bases between. Germline loops: CDR1 LNHDA, CDR2 SQIVND (reference sequence). The CDR3 consists of 15 residues. CDR3 sequence: CASSDGRVKTGELFF. For the CDR3, the DNA is TGTGCCAGTAGTGATGGCAGGGTGAAAACCGGGGAGCTGTTTTTT.

This clonotype showed up just a few times. The chain joins TRBV11-2 to TRBJ1-1; D not resolved. The V end lost 0 bases, the J end lost 2 bases, and 10 bases lay between the germline ends. Germline V CDR1 and CDR2: SGHAT, FQNNGV. The CDR3 covers 15 residues. The CDR3: CASSLETAGNTEAFF. CDR3 DNA sequence: TGTGCCAGCAGCTTAGAAACGGCAGGAAACACTGAAGCTTTCTTT.

In its sample, this clonotype was seen many times. V usage is TRBV5-1 and J usage is TRBJ2-5, with 7 bases identical to TRBD1. The CDR3 is 15 amino acids. V lost 4 bases and J lost 0; bases outside the gene matches: 6. CDR1 and CDR2 (germline): SGHRS, YFSETQ. The CDR3 DNA is TGCGCCAGCAGCCGGACAGGTCCGTACCAAGAGACCCAGTACTTC. It encodes CASSRTGPYQETQYF.

The genes are TRBV7-2 and TRBJ2-7; 11 bases are shared with TRBD1. Germline CDR1 reads SGHTA; CDR2 reads FQGNSA. The CDR3 spans 12 residues. The ends lost 11 bases at V and 7 bases at J; junction bases unmatched: 7. This chain's CDR3 is CAVDRGQREQYF. DNA of the CDR3: TGTGCCGTGGACAGGGGGCAACGGGAGCAGTACTTC.

This clonotype was seen many times. This CDR3 is CASSPGQGVSLGGYTF. The DNA for the CDR3 is TGCGCCAGCAGCCCAGGACAGGGGGTGTCTCTGGGTGGCTACACCTTC. This rearrangement joins TRBV5-1 to TRBJ1-2; 10 bases line up with TRBD1. From germline, CDR1 is SGHRS and CDR2 YFSETQ. J lost 7 bases, V lost 4 bases, and 13 bases had no gene match. This CDR3 has 16 residues.

V is TRBV20-1 and J is TRBJ1-2, with a possible D match to TRBD1 (5 bases). CDR3 length: 13 residues. Germline CDR1 is DFQATT and CDR2 is SNEGSKA (reference sequence). The V end lost 5 bases, the J end lost 4 bases, and 14 bases lay between the germline ends. CDR3 bases: TGCAGTGCTCCCGTTGCGGGGGTCTATGGCTACACCTTC. Protein: CSAPVAGVYGYTF.

There are many counts of this clonotype. This rearrangement joins TRBV5-1 to TRBJ2-1; maybe TRBD2 (5 bases). The CDR3 is made up of 15 amino acids. Germline V gives CDR1 SGHRS, CDR2 YFSETQ. Trimming shortened V by 7 bases and J by 5 bases, and 19 bases separated the two germline ends. The CDR3 sequence is CASAPSSITHNEQFF. In DNA form, the CDR3 reads TGCGCCAGCGCCCCCTCTAGCATTACCCACAATGAGCAGTTCTTC. The full variable domain, rest sourced from reference TRBV5-1 and TRBJ2-1, is KAGVTQTPRYLIKTRGQQVTLSCSPISGHRSVSWYQQTPGQGLQFLFEYFSETQRNKGNFPGRFSGRQFSNSRSEMNVSTLELGDSALYLCASAPSSITHNEQFFGPGTRLTVL.

A few counts support this clonotype. The J gene is TRBJ2-3, the V gene TRBV20-1, with 13 bases fitting TRBD2. CDR3 length: 16 amino acids. V was clipped by 3 bases and J by 2 bases; unmatched bases: 5. Germline CDR1 DFQATT, CDR2 SNEGSKA (reference sequence). CDR3 sequence: CSARPGTSGVTDTQYF. CDR3 sequence (DNA): TGCAGTGCTAGGCCCGGGACTAGCGGGGTCACAGATACGCAGTATTTT.

This clonotype was seen a handful of times. The chain links TRBV7-8 to TRBJ2-1, with 9 nucleotides matching TRBD2. Looked up from germline, CDR1 is SGHVS and CDR2 is FQNEAQ. The CDR3 runs to 16 residues. Trimming cost V 0 bases and J 10 bases; bases outside gene matches: 10. CDR3 protein: CASSLAPGGRAGEQFF. CDR3 bases: TGTGCCAGCAGCTTAGCGCCGGGCGGGAGGGCCGGGGAGCAGTTCTTC.

The chain is built from TRBV10-3 and TRBJ2-4; 7 nucleotides line up with TRBD2. Per the germline V gene, CDR1 is ENHRY and CDR2 is SYGVKD. J was trimmed by 0 bases and V by 0 bases; bases with no gene match: 2. This CDR3 comprises 16 residues. The CDR3 nucleotides read TGTGCCATCAGTGAGTCGGGGGGGGGAGCCAAAAACATTCAGTACTTC. Residues: CAISESGGGAKNIQYF.

The chain joins TRBV12-3 or TRBV12-4 to TRBJ1-2; 7 positions agree with TRBD1. The CDR3 runs 14 residues. Trimming at V came to 7 bases and at J to 4 bases, leaving 9 bases not matched to a gene. The CDR3 protein is CASIVRQGGYGYTF. CDR3 DNA: TGTGCCAGCATCGTACGACAGGGAGGCTATGGCTACACCTTC.

The J gene is TRBJ1-2, the V gene TRBV3-1; D may be TRBD1 (5 bases). The length of the CDR3 is 14 residues. The germline V gene has CDR1 LGHDT and CDR2 YNNKEL (reference sequence). Trimming took off 4 bases at V and 4 bases at J, with 13 bases between the two ends. CDR3 coding DNA: TGTGCCAGCAGCCCGACAGCCTCGGGCTATGGCTACACCTTC. Protein sequence: CASSPTASGYGYTF.

This clonotype was detected a few times. The chain combines TRBV4-1 with TRBJ2-3, with 8 bases lining up with TRBD2. Looked up from germline, CDR1 is MGHRA and CDR2 is YSYEKL. The CDR3 sequence is 17 residues long. Trimming at V came to 0 bases and at J to 4 bases, leaving 9 bases not matched to a gene. The CDR3, as DNA: TGCGCCAGCAGCCAAGATCCCCCCCTAGCGGGCCCAGATACGCAGTATTTT. Residues: CASSQDPPLAGPDTQYF.

This clonotype occurred many times. The J gene is TRBJ2-3, the V gene TRBV6-5; the D is unclear. Per germline, CDR1 MNHEY and CDR2 SVGAGI. V lost 2 bases, J lost 2 bases, and 8 bases lay in between. This CDR3 has 14 residues. CDR3 nucleotides: TGTGCCAGCAGTTACGGGTTATACACAGATACGCAGTATTTT. Translating it yields CASSYGLYTDTQYF.

V and J are TRBV18 and TRBJ2-7; TRBD2 matches 12 bases. The CDR3 runs to 17 residues. CDR1 KGHSH and CDR2 LQKENI come from the germline V gene. The junction had 9 bases not matched to a gene; V was cut back by 3 bases and J by 3 bases. The chain's CDR3 is CASSPLAGGLFDYEQYF. Written as DNA, the CDR3 is TGTGCCAGCTCACCCCTAGCGGGAGGGCTCTTCGACTACGAGCAGTACTTC.

This clonotype has a count of ten or more. The V call is TRBV11-2, the J call TRBJ2-4; 12 bases align to TRBD2. The V gene's germline CDR1 is SGHAT and CDR2 FQNNGV. The CDR3 has 18 amino acids. After removal of 4 bases from V and 6 bases from J, the junction contained 13 bases not matched to a gene. CDR3 amino acids: CASSSNNLAGGPGNIQYF. As DNA, the CDR3 is TGTGCCAGCAGCTCGAATAATCTAGCGGGAGGGCCCGGAAACATTCAGTACTTC. The whole variable domain, remainder taken from reference TRBV11-2 and TRBJ2-4, is EAGVAQSPRYKIIEKRQSVAFWCNPISGHATLYWYQQILGQGPKLLIQFQNNGVVDDSQLPKDRFSAERLKGVDSTLKIQPAKLEDSAVYLCASSSNNLAGGPGNIQYFGAGTRLSVL.

There are a few counts of this clonotype. The chain uses TRBV9 and TRBJ2-7, with no clear D. This CDR3 has 13 amino acids. The V end lost 0 bases, the J end lost 6 bases, and 10 bases lay between the germline ends. CDR1 and CDR2 from the germline V gene are SGDLS and YYNGEE. CDR3 DNA: TGTGCCAGCAGCGTAGATAAGGGTAGCGAGCAGTACTTC. Translated, it gives CASSVDKGSEQYF.

This clonotype has only a few counts. The V call is TRBV7-2, the J call TRBJ2-4; 7 bases align to TRBD2. Germline values: CDR1 SGHTA, CDR2 FQGNSA. V was clipped by 4 bases and J by 6 bases; unmatched bases: 9. CDR3 size: 15 residues. The CDR3 nucleotides are TGTGCCAGCAGCTCCGGGGCGGGAGTGTCAAACATTCAGTACTTC. As protein: CASSSGAGVSNIQYF.

Ten or more counts support this clonotype. The chain carries TRBV5-1 and TRBJ1-2; a weak D match, TRBD1 (5 bases). V dropped 2 bases and J dropped 6 bases, with 11 bases sitting between them. The CDR3 spans 13 residues. From germline, CDR1 is SGHRS and CDR2 YFSETQ. The CDR3 region is CASSLSGTDGYTF. The DNA for the CDR3 is TGCGCCAGCAGCTTATCGGGGACGGATGGCTACACCTTC.

In its sample, this clonotype was seen many times. V usage is TRBV7-9 and J usage is TRBJ1-2; perhaps TRBD1 as D (6 bases). Germline assignment: CDR1 SEHNR and CDR2 FQNEAQ (reference sequence). Trimming removed 5 bases from V and 8 bases from J, with 18 bases in between. The CDR3 runs 14 residues. The CDR3 coding sequence is TGTGCCAGCAGCCCATCTGGACAGACCAGGGGCTACACCTTC. It encodes CASSPSGQTRGYTF.

The gene calls are TRBV4-3 and TRBJ2-5, with TRBD1 matching over 9 bases. The germline gives CDR1 LGHNA, CDR2 YSLEER. V was pared by 3 bases and J by 5 bases, with 10 bases of the junction left unmatched. The CDR3 length is 16 residues. CDR3 sequence (DNA): TGCGCCAGCAGCCAGCGCTGGGGACAGGGCTGGGAGACCCAGTACTTC. This gives the protein CASSQRWGQGWETQYF.

There are many counts of this clonotype. The chain carries TRBV4-2 and TRBJ1-4, with D possibly being TRBD1 (5 bases). The V gene's germline CDR1 is LGHNA and CDR2 YNFKEQ. Between the trimmed V and J ends, which lost 0 bases and 7 bases, there was a span of 15 bases. This CDR3 is built from 16 residues. The CDR3 DNA is TGTGCCAGCAGCCAAGATCCATTGAGGACAATTGAAAAACTGTTTTTT. Amino acid sequence: CASSQDPLRTIEKLFF.

There are many counts of this clonotype. This chain links TRBV11-2 with TRBJ2-3, with 9 bases matching TRBD2. After removal of 2 bases from V and 2 bases from J, the junction contained 11 bases not matched to a gene. This CDR3 comprises 18 residues. Per the germline V gene, CDR1 is SGHAT and CDR2 is FQNNGV. The CDR3 coding sequence is TGTGCCAGCAGCTTAAAATCACGGCGGGGGGGCAACACAGATACGCAGTATTTT. It codes for CASSLKSRRGGNTDTQYF.

This chain connects TRBV7-2 to TRBJ2-7; TRBD1 aligns across 7 bases. V shed 4 bases, J shed 5 bases, and the junction held 5 bases outside the gene matches. Germline assignment: CDR1 SGHTA and CDR2 FQGNSA. This CDR3 has 13 residues. Written as DNA, the CDR3 is TGTGCCAGCAGCTATAGACAGGGCGACGAGCAGTACTTC. Protein sequence: CASSYRQGDEQYF.